This is a list of T cell receptor beta chains from one sample in a study of OX40 agonist ivuxolimab in advanced cancers. TCRdb keeps only in-frame clones here, not all; method: immunoSEQ multiplex PCR. Counted here are about 55,000 clones, 86% occurring once; the ten biggest clones make up approximately 12%. This specimen consisted of CD4+ or CD8+ T cells sorted from blood, obtained in a trial of the OX40 agonist ivuxolimab. The source of these receptors is an adult with an advanced solid tumor such as melanoma, head and neck, liver or kidney cancer. CDR3s include the opening cysteine and the closing phenylalanine or tryptophan. A D gene is named only where the DNA matches it firmly. Part of the rows lack a size; the others show once, few, many or a class for expanded clones.

CDR3aa	CDR3nt	d_gene	v_gene	j_gene	abundance
CASSGGVSPEAFF	TGTGCCAGCAGTGGGGGGGTCTCGCCTGAGGCTTTCTTT	-	TRBV6-5	TRBJ1-1	-
CASSVGGGIANEQYF	TGTGCCAGCAGCGTAGGAGGGGGCATCGCGAACGAGCAGTACTTC	TRBD1	TRBV9	TRBJ2-7	-
CASISRDRLNYGYTF	TGTGCCAGCATCTCCCGGGACAGGCTAAACTATGGCTACACCTTC	TRBD1	TRBV6-5	TRBJ1-2	-
CASSQEIPDEQYF	TGCGCCAGCAGCCAAGAAATCCCAGACGAGCAGTACTTC	-	TRBV4-1	TRBJ2-7	-
CASSKSGFWEAFF	TGTGCCAGTAGTAAGTCTGGGTTTTGGGAAGCTTTCTTT	-	TRBV19	TRBJ1-1	-
CASSQVRTGNTIYF	TGCGCCAGCAGCCAAGTTAGGACAGGGAACACCATATATTTT	TRBD1	TRBV4-1	TRBJ1-3	-
CASSSGQNYGYTF	TGTGCCAGCAGCTCGGGACAGAACTATGGCTACACCTTC	TRBD1	TRBV13	TRBJ1-2	few
CASSLAGTGIGYTF	TGTGCCAGCAGCTTAGCCGGGACAGGGATCGGCTACACCTTC	TRBD1	TRBV11-2	TRBJ1-2	-
CASSLLGTLATDTQYF	TGTGCCAGCAGCTTACTGGGAACGCTAGCTACAGATACGCAGTATTTT	-	TRBV11-1	TRBJ2-3	-
CASSQDQWGSSYEQYF	TGCGCCAGCAGCCAAGATCAGTGGGGCAGCTCCTACGAGCAGTACTTC	-	TRBV4-3	TRBJ2-7	-
CASSVSREGHSNQPQHF	TGTGCCAGCAGTGTCTCCAGGGAGGGGCATAGCAATCAGCCCCAGCATTTT	-	TRBV2	TRBJ1-5	-
CASLPGAAEKLFF	TGTGCCAGCCTACCAGGGGCCGCCGAAAAACTGTTTTTT	-	TRBV2	TRBJ1-4	-
CASSHVGSGLQETQYF	TGTGCCAGCAGCCATGTGGGTAGCGGCCTCCAAGAGACCCAGTACTTC	-	TRBV4-2	TRBJ2-5	once
CASSPWGGTEAFF	TGTGCCAGCAGTCCTTGGGGGGGCACTGAAGCTTTCTTT	-	TRBV6-5	TRBJ1-1	-
CASSGPGQGRYGYTF	TGTGCCAGCAGCGGACCGGGACAGGGGCGCTATGGCTACACCTTC	TRBD1	TRBV11-2	TRBJ1-2	-
CASSYLGRGDEQFF	TGTGCCAGCAGTTACCTGGGCAGAGGGGATGAGCAGTTCTTC	-	TRBV6-5	TRBJ2-1	-
CASSLGQGLAYEQYF	TGTGCCAGCAGCTTGGGACAGGGGTTGGCCTACGAGCAGTACTTC	TRBD1	TRBV7-3	TRBJ2-7	-
CASSFAPKNEQYF	TGTGCCAGCAGCTTCGCTCCGAAAAACGAGCAGTACTTC	-	TRBV5-5	TRBJ2-7	-
CASSLGGDNEQFF	TGTGCCAGCAGCTTAGGCGGGGATAATGAGCAGTTCTTC	-	TRBV11-3	TRBJ2-1	-
CASSLYQGRTNEKLFF	TGTGCCAGCAGTTTATATCAGGGACGTACTAATGAAAAACTGTTTTTT	-	TRBV28	TRBJ1-4	-
CASSPAPGGTTDTQYF	TGTGCCAGCAGCCCTGCCCCCGGGGGGACCACAGATACGCAGTATTTT	TRBD2	TRBV7-8	TRBJ2-3	-
CASSYWDRVGEAFF	TGTGCCAGCAGTTACTGGGACCGCGTTGGTGAAGCTTTCTTT	-	TRBV6-5	TRBJ1-1	-
CASSLMAGYEQYF	TGTGCCAGCAGCTTAATGGCTGGGTACGAGCAGTACTTC	-	TRBV11-2	TRBJ2-7	-
CASSIPGSGGLIYGYTF	TGTGCCAGTAGTATTCCTGGGAGTGGGGGCTTAATCTATGGCTACACCTTC	-	TRBV19	TRBJ1-2	-
CASSLLASLETQYF	TGTGCCAGCAGCTTGCTAGCTAGCTTGGAGACCCAGTACTTC	-	TRBV5-4	TRBJ2-5	-
CASSGASNTGELFF	TGTGCCAGCAGCGGGGCTTCGAACACCGGGGAGCTGTTTTTT	-	TRBV7-9	TRBJ2-2	-
CASSSSTKVPYNEQFF	TGTGCCAGCAGTTCCTCGACAAAAGTACCCTACAATGAGCAGTTCTTC	-	TRBV6-5	TRBJ2-1	-
CASSTLDTFYGYTF	TGTGCCAGCAGTACCTTAGACACTTTCTATGGCTACACCTTC	-	TRBV2	TRBJ1-2	-
CASRPLHAGNTIYF	TGTGCCAGCAGGCCCCTCCACGCTGGAAACACCATATATTTT	-	TRBV6-5	TRBJ1-3	-
CASSVGGQLNTEAFF	TGTGCCAGCAGCGTAGGGGGACAGCTGAACACTGAAGCTTTCTTT	TRBD1	TRBV9	TRBJ1-1	-
CASRWGEGNSPLHF	TGTGCCAGTCGCTGGGGAGAGGGCAATTCACCCCTCCACTTT	-	TRBV19	TRBJ1-6	-
CASSYSPDSSYEQYF	TGTGCCAGCAGTTACTCTCCGGACAGCTCCTACGAGCAGTACTTC	-	TRBV6-5	TRBJ2-7	-
CATSRDPGLNEKLFF	TGTGCCACCAGCAGAGATCCAGGCCTTAATGAAAAACTGTTTTTT	-	TRBV15	TRBJ1-4	-
CASSLGGPGVTFF	TGTGCCAGCAGTTTGGGTGGGCCCGGGGTGACTTTCTTT	-	TRBV28	TRBJ1-1	few
CASSLEGNTEAFF	TGTGCCAGCAGCTTGGAGGGTAACACTGAAGCTTTCTTT	-	TRBV5-6	TRBJ1-1	-
CASSLTGSSYNEQFF	TGTGCCAGTAGCCTAACAGGGAGCTCCTACAATGAGCAGTTCTTC	-	TRBV19	TRBJ2-1	-
CASSRPAGQGTNEQFF	TGCGCCAGCAGCCGCCCAGCGGGACAGGGGACCAATGAGCAGTTCTTC	TRBD1	TRBV4-1	TRBJ2-1	-
CASSPVSGEETQYF	TGTGCCAGCTCACCAGTCTCCGGGGAAGAGACCCAGTACTTC	-	TRBV18	TRBJ2-5	-
CASSEGVLLSYEQYF	TGTGCCAGCAGTGAAGGCGTCCTACTCTCCTACGAGCAGTACTTC	-	TRBV2	TRBJ2-7	-
CASSHSGGAGNEQFF	TGTGCCAGCAGTCATAGTGGGGGGGCAGGGAATGAGCAGTTCTTC	-	TRBV9	TRBJ2-1	-
CASSHRDRGLFNEKLFF	TGTGCCAGCAGCCACCGGGACAGGGGGCTCTTTAATGAAAAACTGTTTTTT	-	TRBV21-1	TRBJ1-4	-
CASSSIPGLAGGSTDTQYF	TGTGCCAGCAGCTCAATCCCGGGACTAGCGGGGGGTAGCACAGATACGCAGTATTTT	TRBD2	TRBV7-2	TRBJ2-3	-
CASSQEPDNVYVVNF	TGCGCCAGCAGCCAAGAGCCGGACAACGTATACGTTGTGAACTTC	-	TRBV4-3	TRBJ2-7	once
CASSSGQGRGTEAFF	TGTGCCAGCAGCTCGGGACAGGGACGGGGTACTGAAGCTTTCTTT	TRBD1	TRBV27	TRBJ1-1	-
CASSPQGSRLGNQPQHF	TGCGCCAGCAGCCCTCAGGGTAGCAGGTTGGGCAATCAGCCCCAGCATTTT	-	TRBV4-1	TRBJ1-5	-
CASLLFDSDSSEAFF	TGTGCCAGCTTGTTGTTCGACTCGGACAGTTCTGAAGCTTTCTTT	-	TRBV7-9	TRBJ1-1	-
CASSLWAEETQYF	TGTGCCAGCAGCTTATGGGCAGAAGAGACCCAGTACTTC	-	TRBV7-3	TRBJ2-5	-
CASSYGQLAEAFF	TGCGCCAGCAGCTACGGACAGCTAGCTGAAGCTTTCTTT	-	TRBV5-1	TRBJ1-1	-
CATEDNTEAFF	TGCGCCACCGAGGACAACACTGAAGCTTTCTTT	-	TRBV6-5	TRBJ1-1	once
CASSEAPKLTGTYNEQFF	TGTGCCAGCAGTGAAGCGCCGAAACTTACAGGGACCTACAATGAGCAGTTCTTC	-	TRBV6-1	TRBJ2-1	-
CATSRDSDTQYF	TGTGCCACCAGCAGAGATTCGGATACGCAGTATTTT	-	TRBV15	TRBJ2-3	-
CASSDDRDNPYEQYF	TGTGCCAGTAGCGATGACAGGGACAATCCCTACGAGCAGTACTTC	TRBD1	TRBV19	TRBJ2-7	-
CASSDAGANGYTF	TGTGCCAGCAGCGACGCAGGGGCCAATGGCTACACCTTC	-	TRBV9	TRBJ1-2	-
CATLPSGQSSGANVLTF	TGTGCCACCTTACCGTCGGGACAGAGCTCTGGGGCCAACGTCCTGACTTTC	TRBD1	TRBV19	TRBJ2-6	-
CASSGDRDPGVYGYTF	TGTGCCAGCAGCGGGGACAGGGACCCCGGGGTCTATGGCTACACCTTC	TRBD1	TRBV9	TRBJ1-2	-
CASSPYGEKTYNEQFF	TGTGCCAGCTCACCATACGGGGAAAAGACCTACAATGAGCAGTTCTTC	-	TRBV18	TRBJ2-1	-
CASSLSGGGEETQYF	TGTGCCAGCAGCCTTAGCGGGGGAGGGGAAGAGACCCAGTACTTC	TRBD2	TRBV5-5	TRBJ2-5	-
CASSQDLGTTSSGNTIYF	TGTGCCAGCAGCCAAGACTTGGGGACGACAAGCTCTGGAAACACCATATATTTT	-	TRBV4-2	TRBJ1-3	-
CASSQDMSSLMTQHF	TGCGCCAGCAGCCAAGATATGTCAAGTCTTATGACCCAGCATTTT	-	TRBV4-1	TRBJ1-5	-